This T cell receptor (beta chain) appears in the sequencing data of a study of PD-L1 blockade in urothelial cancer (dated by TCRdb to the late 2010s). Regarding the research as a whole: Every patient began therapy in 2014 and was given atezolizumab 1,200 mg intravenously every 3 weeks. About 85% of the roughly 30 patients were males with bladder-origin urothelial cancer, and about 65% of the roughly 30 reported a prior smoking history. An ECOG performance status of 0 or 1 was recorded for the patients, and 0 to 3 prior chemotherapy regimens had been received by the patients. Blood samples were analyzed 3 weeks after the start of treatment (second dose) and 6 weeks after the start of treatment. Blood samples gave a median of around 130,000 T cells and 77,000 or so unique TCRs, with a median clonality of 0.080. Somatic, immune and clinical correlates of response to PD-L1 blockade with atezolizumab in urothelial cancer were the focus of an exploratory multi-omic analysis. Pretreatment tumor samples, along with matched peripheral blood collected serially before and after atezolizumab treatment, underwent TCR sequencing. Progression-free survival longer than 6 months counted as durable clinical benefit, and TCR features were additionally tested against both progression-free and overall survival. In the same patients, whole exome sequencing and RNA sequencing of pretreatment tumors were performed in addition to TCR sequencing. Durable clinical benefit was achieved by nine patients but not by the remaining 20. Pretreatment blood TCR-seq was available for about 28 patients, at least one posttreatment blood collection was obtained for 24 patients, and tumor TCR-seq was available for 24 patients.

Each PCR received spiked-in synthetic TCR analog templates so that absolute template abundance could be estimated from read counts. Using the immunoSEQ assay, TCRbeta CDR3 regions were amplified from genomic DNA with bias-controlled V and J gene primers. Sequencing of rearranged TCRbeta segments was done at approximately 20X coverage. The paper's processing steps were these. Clustering was used to correct sequencing errors, and CDR3s were annotated against IMGT to assign V, D and J genes. Only productive TCRbeta rearrangements were used in downstream analyses, excluding out-of-frame or stop-codon sequences. Clonality was calculated as one minus the Shannon entropy normalized by the log of the number of unique productive sequences. Fisher's exact test with Benjamini-Hochberg correction, using a cutoff of adjusted p below 0.01, was how clones that differed between time points or between blood and tumor were identified. The table comes from immuneACCESS by way of TCRdb, which keeps in-frame sequences with V and J called. Part of the clones is missing from these tables; in studies checked, under half for an unresolved V gene and the rest for unknown reasons. V, J and clone size were drawn from that table, and D and trimming were deduced from the DNA. The sample table shows 23,000 or so clones, and more than 65% are seen once. Of the sample, about 1.5% is held by the ten largest clones.

The time point label corresponds to: peripheral blood 6 weeks after treatment start. The cohort included some 30 patients with locally advanced or metastatic urothelial carcinoma who were treated at Memorial Sloan Kettering on a trial protocol. Peripheral blood mononuclear cells were collected pretreatment and during treatment, with between 1 and 8 total time points per patient. The Qiagen DNeasy Blood extraction kit was used to purify genomic DNA from total PBMCs and tumor samples. PBMCs were collected pretreatment and during treatment, and were isolated and stored as previously described. Of note for this clone: Its recognized antigen is unknown. Base qualities are not at hand, and no much larger clone is one base apart.

Findings and caveats that apply to the study as a whole: Small sample size (n ≈ 27) and many exploratory analyses mean the results are intended to be hypothesis-generating. A pretreatment peripheral blood TCR clonality below the median was linked to improved progression-free and overall survival. Among patients with durable benefit, tumor-associated TCR clones showed greater expansion in peripheral blood 3 weeks after treatment started (n = 22, p = 0.022).

Sequences SGHAT (CDR1) and FQNNGV (CDR2) are obtained from the germline V gene. Counted from cysteine to phenylalanine, this CDR3 has 13 amino acids. Only the CDR3 region is kept as DNA, spanning 39 bases read in frame from base 1. Trimming costs V 1 base and J 3 bases, and their ends lie 7 bases apart. The receptor chain draws on TRBV11-2 and TRBJ2-7; TRBD1 might be the D gene, on 6 matching bases. The sample in question was PBMCs, obtained around atezolizumab (anti-PD-L1) treatment. The clonotype comes from a man in his 70s with urothelial cancer. The CDR3 here reads CASSLVGGYEQYF. The base sequence is TGTGCCAGCAGCTTAGTAGGGGGCTACGAGCAGTACTTC.